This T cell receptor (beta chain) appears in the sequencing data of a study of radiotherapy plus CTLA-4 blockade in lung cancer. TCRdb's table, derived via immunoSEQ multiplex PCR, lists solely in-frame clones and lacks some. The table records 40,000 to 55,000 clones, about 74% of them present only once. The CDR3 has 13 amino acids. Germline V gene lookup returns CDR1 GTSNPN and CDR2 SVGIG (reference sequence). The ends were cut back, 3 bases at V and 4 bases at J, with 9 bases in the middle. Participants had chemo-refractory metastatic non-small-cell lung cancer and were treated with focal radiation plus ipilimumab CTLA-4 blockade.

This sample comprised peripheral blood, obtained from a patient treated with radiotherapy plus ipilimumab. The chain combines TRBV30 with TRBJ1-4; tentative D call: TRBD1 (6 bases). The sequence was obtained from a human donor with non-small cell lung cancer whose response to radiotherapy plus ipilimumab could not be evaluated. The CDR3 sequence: CAWRGANNEKLFF. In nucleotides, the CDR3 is TGTGCCTGGAGGGGGGCGAATAATGAAAAACTGTTTTTT.